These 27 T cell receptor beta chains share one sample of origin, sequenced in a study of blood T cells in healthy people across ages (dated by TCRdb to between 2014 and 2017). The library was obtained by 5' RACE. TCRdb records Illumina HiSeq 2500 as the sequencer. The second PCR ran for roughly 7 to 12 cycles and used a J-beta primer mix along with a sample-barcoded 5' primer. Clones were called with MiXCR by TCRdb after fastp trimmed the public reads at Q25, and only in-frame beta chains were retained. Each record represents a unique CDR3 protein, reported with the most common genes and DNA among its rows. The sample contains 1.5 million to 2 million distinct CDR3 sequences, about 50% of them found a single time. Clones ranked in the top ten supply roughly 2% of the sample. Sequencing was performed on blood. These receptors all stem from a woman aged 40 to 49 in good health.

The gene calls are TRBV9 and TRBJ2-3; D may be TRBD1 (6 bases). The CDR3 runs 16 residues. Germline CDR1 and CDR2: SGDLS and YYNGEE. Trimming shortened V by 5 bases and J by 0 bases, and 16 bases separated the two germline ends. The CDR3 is CASSALQGRSTDTQYF. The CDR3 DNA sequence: TGTGCCAGCAGTGCACTACAGGGACGGAGCACAGATACGCAGTATTTT.

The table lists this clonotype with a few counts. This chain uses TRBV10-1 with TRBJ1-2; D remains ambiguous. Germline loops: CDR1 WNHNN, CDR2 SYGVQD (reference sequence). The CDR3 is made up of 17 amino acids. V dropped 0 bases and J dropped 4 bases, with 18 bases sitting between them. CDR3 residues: CASSESTYQLASYGYTF. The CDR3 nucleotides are TGCGCCAGCAGTGAGTCGACGTACCAACTTGCATCCTATGGCTACACCTTC.

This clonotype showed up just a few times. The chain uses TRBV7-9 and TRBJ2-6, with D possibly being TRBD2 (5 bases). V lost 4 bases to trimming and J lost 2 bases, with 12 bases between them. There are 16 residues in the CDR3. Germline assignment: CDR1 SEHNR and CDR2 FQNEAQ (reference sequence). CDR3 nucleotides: TGTGCCAGCAGCTGGGTAACGGGGACTGGGGCCAACGTCCTGACTTTC. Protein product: CASSWVTGTGANVLTF.

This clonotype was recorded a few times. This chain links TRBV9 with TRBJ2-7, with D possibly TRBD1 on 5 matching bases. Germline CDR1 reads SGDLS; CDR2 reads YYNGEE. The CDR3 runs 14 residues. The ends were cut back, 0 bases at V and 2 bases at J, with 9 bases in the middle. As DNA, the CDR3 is TGTGCCAGCAGCGTAGGACAGCGAACCTACGAGCAGTACTTC. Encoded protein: CASSVGQRTYEQYF.

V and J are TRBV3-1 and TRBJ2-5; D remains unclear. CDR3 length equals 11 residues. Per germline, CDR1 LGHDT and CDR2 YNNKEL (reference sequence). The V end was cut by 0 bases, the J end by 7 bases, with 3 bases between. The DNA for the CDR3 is TGTGCCAGCAGCCAAGAACTGACCCAGTACTTC. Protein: CASSQELTQYF.

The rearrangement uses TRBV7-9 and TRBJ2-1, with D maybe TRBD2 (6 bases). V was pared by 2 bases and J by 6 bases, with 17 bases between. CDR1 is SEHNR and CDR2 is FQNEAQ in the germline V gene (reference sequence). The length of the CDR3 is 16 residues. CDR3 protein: CASSLFVGLLTNEQFF. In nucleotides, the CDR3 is TGTGCCAGCAGCTTATTCGTCGGACTACTCACCAATGAGCAGTTCTTC.

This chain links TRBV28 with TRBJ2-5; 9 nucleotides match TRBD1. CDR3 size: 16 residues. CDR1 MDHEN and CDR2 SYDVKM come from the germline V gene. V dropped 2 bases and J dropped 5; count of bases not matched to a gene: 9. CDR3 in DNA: TGTGCCAGCAGTTTAGAGGGACAGGGCTTATCTGAGACCCAGTACTTC. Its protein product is CASSLEGQGLSETQYF.

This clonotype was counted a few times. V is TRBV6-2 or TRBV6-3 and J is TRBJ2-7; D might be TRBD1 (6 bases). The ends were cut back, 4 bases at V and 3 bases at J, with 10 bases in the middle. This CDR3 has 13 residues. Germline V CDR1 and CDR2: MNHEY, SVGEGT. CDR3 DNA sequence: TGTGCCAGCAGTTCGATAGGGGGCTACGAGCAGTACTTC. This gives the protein CASSSIGGYEQYF.

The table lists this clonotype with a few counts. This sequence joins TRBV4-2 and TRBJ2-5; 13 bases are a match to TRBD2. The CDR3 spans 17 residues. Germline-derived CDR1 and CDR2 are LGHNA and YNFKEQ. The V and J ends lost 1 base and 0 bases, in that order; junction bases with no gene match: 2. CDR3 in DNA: TGTGCCAGCAGCCAAGGACTAGCGGGGGGAAACCAAGAGACCCAGTACTTC. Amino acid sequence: CASSQGLAGGNQETQYF.

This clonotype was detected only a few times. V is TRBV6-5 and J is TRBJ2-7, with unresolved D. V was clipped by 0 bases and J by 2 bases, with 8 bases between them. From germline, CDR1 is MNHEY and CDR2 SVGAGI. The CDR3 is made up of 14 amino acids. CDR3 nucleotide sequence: TGTGCCAGCAGTTACTCAGTGCCTCCCTACGAGCAGTACTTC. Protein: CASSYSVPPYEQYF.

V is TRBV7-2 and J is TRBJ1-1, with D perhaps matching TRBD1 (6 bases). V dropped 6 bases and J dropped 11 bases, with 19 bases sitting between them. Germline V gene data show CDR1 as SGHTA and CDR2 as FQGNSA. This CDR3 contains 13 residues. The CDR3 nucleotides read TGTGCCAGCAGATACCCAACAGGGTCAGGGGCTTTCTTT. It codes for CASRYPTGSGAFF.

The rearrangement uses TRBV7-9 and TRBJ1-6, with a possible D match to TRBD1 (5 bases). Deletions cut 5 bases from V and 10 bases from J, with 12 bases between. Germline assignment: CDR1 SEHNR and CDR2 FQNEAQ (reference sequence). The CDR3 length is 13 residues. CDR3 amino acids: CASSSQEGSPLHF. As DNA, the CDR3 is TGTGCCAGCAGCAGCCAGGAGGGGTCACCCCTCCACTTT.

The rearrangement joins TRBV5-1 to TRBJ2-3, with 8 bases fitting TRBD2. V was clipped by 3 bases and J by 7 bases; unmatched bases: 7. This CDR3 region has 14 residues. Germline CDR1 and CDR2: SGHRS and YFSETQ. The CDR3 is CASSWSGGDNTQYF. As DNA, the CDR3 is TGCGCCAGCAGCTGGAGCGGGGGTGACAATACGCAGTATTTT.

As DNA, the CDR3 is TGTGCCAGCAGTTTTGGCAGGGGGCTCTCTGGGGCCAACGTCCTGACTTTC. Its protein is CASSFGRGLSGANVLTF. The chain joins TRBV27 to TRBJ2-6; 8 nucleotides line up with TRBD1. Germline CDR1 MNHEY, CDR2 SMNVEV (reference sequence). The CDR3 consists of 17 residues. V lost 3 bases, J lost 0 bases, and 4 bases stayed unmatched.

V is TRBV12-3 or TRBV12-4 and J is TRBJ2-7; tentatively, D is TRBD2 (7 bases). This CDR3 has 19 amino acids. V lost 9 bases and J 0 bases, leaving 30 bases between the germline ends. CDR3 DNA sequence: TGTGCCAGTAAACGGACGGGGGGCTCTACCTCTCCTTTCTCCTACGAGCAGTACTTC. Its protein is CASKRTGGSTSPFSYEQYF.

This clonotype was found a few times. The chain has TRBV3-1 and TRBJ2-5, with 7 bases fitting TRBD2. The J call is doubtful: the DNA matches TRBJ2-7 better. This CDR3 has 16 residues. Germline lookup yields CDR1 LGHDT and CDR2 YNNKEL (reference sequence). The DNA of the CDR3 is TGTGCCAGCAGCCAAGGTCCTGGACTAGACGCCTACGAGCAGTACTTC. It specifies CASSQGPGLDAYEQYF.

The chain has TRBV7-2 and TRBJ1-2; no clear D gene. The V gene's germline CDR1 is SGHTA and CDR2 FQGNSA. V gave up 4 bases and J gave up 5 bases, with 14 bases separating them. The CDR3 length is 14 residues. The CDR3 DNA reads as TGTGCCAGCAGCTCTATCGAGATGTGGTATGGCTACACCTTC. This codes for CASSSIEMWYGYTF.

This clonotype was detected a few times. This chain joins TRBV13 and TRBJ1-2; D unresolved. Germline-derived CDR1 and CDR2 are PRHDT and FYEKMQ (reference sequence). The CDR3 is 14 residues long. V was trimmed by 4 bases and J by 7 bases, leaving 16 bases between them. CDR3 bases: TGTGCCAGCAGCTCCGGCTCCGGCTCGGGTGGCTACACCTTC. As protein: CASSSGSGSGGYTF. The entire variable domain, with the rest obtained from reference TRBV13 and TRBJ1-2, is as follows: AAGVIQSPRHLIKEKRETATLKCYPIPRHDTVYWYQQGPGQDPQFLISFYEKMQSDKGSIPDRFSAQQFSDYHSELNMSSLELGDSALYFCASSSGSGSGGYTFGSGTRLTVV.

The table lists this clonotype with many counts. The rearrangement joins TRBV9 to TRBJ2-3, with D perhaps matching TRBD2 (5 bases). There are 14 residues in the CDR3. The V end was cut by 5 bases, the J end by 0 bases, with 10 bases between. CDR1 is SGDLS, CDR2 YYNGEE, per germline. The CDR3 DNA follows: TGTGCCAGCAGTGTCGGGGTTAGCACAGATACGCAGTATTTT. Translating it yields CASSVGVSTDTQYF.

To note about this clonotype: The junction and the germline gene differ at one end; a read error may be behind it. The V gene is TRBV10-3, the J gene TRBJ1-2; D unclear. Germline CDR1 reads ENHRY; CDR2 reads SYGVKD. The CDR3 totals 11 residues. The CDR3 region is CASSEGDGYTF. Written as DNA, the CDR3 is TGTGCCAGCAGTGAGGGAGATGGCTACACCTTC.

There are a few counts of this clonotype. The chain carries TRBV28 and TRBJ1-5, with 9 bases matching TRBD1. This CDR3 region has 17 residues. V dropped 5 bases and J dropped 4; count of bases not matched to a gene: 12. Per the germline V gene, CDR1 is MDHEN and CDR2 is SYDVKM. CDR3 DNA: TGTGCCAGCAGTCCCCATTCGGGACAGGGAACTAATCAGCCCCAGCATTTT. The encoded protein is CASSPHSGQGTNQPQHF. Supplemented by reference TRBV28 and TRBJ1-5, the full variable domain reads DVKVTQSSRYLVKRTGEKVFLECVQDMDHENMFWYRQDPGLGLRLIYFSYDVKMKEKGDIPEGYSVSREKKERFSLILESASTNQTSMYLCASSPHSGQGTNQPQHFGDGTRLSIL.

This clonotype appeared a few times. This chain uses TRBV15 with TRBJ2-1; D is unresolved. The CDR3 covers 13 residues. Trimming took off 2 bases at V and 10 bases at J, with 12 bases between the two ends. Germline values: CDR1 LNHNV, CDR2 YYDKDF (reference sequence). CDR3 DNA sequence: TGTGCCACCAGCAGATTATCAGGTGCGGAGCAGTTCTTC. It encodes CATSRLSGAEQFF.

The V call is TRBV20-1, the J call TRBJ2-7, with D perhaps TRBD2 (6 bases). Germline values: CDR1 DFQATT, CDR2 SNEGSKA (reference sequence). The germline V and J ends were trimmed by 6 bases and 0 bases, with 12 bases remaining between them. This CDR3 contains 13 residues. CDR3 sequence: CSARGTFSYEQYF. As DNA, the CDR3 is TGCAGTGCCCGGGGGACTTTCTCCTACGAGCAGTACTTC.

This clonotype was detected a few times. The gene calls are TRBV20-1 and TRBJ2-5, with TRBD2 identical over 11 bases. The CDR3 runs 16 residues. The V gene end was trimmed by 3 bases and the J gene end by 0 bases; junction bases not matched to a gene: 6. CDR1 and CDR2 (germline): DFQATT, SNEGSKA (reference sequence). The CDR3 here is CSASLSGGAYQETQYF. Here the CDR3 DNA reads TGCAGTGCTAGTCTTAGCGGGGGGGCTTACCAAGAGACCCAGTACTTC.

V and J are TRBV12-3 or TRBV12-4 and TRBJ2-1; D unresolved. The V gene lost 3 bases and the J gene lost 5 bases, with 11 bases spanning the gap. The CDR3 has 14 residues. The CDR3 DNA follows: TGTGCCAGCAGTTTTTTTGGGATCGACAATGAGCAGTTCTTC. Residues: CASSFFGIDNEQFF.

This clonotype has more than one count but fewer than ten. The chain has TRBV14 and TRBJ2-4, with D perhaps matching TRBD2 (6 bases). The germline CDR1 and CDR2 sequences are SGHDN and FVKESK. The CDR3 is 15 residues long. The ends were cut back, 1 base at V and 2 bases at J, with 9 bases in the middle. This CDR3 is CASSQGGGTKNIQYF. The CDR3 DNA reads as TGTGCCAGCAGCCAAGGGGGAGGTACCAAAAACATTCAGTACTTC.

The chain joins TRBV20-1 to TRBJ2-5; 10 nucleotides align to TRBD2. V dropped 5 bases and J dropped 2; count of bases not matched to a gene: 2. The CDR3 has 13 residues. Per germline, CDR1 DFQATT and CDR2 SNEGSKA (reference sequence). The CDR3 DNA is TGCAGTGCTCTTAGCGGGGGGCAAGAGACCCAGTACTTC. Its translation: CSALSGGQETQYF.